The rows below give T cell receptor beta chains drawn from one sample of a study of CXCR3-negative and CXCR3-positive naive CD8 T cells. TCRdb re-analyzed the 5' RACE reads; it lists each CDR3 protein once, without DNA. The sample has fewer than 50,000 distinct CDR3 sequences. Sample: naive CXCR3- CD8+ T cells from blood. These receptors were obtained from a human donor in good health. Some clones in this sample may be carry-over from other donors' samples. The CDR3 runs from the conserved cysteine through the conserved F or W. Some rows mark clone size as missing; the rest say once, few, many or name a class of expanded clone.

clone_size	j_call	v_call	cdr3_length	cdr3_aa
NA	TRBJ1-5	TRBV28	13	CASTDGANQPQHF
medium-sized	TRBJ2-7	TRBV7-2	18	CASSYIPGRDSTAYEQYF
NA	TRBJ1-2	TRBV7-9	14	CASSKTPSSYGYTF
NA	TRBJ1-2	TRBV18	14	CASSQAPANYGYTF
NA	TRBJ1-1	TRBV28	13	CASSLIRGGEAFF
NA	TRBJ2-1	TRBV15	14	CATSPEEGDNEQFF
NA	TRBJ1-5	TRBV18	15	CASSSGGISNQPQHF
NA	TRBJ2-5	TRBV15	14	CATSSEGEGETQYF
NA	TRBJ2-1	TRBV6-5	12	CASSDTGPEQFF
NA	TRBJ2-7	TRBV5-1	14	CASSLVGGTGEQYF
NA	TRBJ1-1	TRBV7-9	14	CASSLDGPNTEAFF
NA	TRBJ2-7	TRBV2	13	CASKPGLSYEQYF